These 19 T cell receptor beta chains came from one sample sequenced in a study of blood T cell repertoires in COVID-19. The repertoire was sequenced with immunoSEQ multiplex PCR; TCRdb's copy has only in-frame clones and lacks some. The data show tens of thousands of clones, around 90% seen once. The sequenced sample consisted of peripheral blood. The receptors here all came from a human donor in a cohort sampled during active COVID-19.

CDR3 sequence (DNA): TGTGCCAGCAGCGCGACAGGGGGGGATAGCTATGGCTACACCTTC. It specifies CASSATGGDSYGYTF. V is TRBV7-2 and J is TRBJ1-2; 9 bases match TRBD1. CDR3 length: 15 residues. The V segment lost 5 bases and the J segment 4 bases; nucleotides outside the gene matches: 8. CDR1 and CDR2 (germline): SGHTA, FQGNSA.

This clone has just a few counts. The gene calls are TRBV21-1 and TRBJ2-2; the listed D gene, TRBD2, was not tested against the DNA. TRBV21-1 is assigned pseudogene status. The CDR3 spans 17 residues. The CDR3 DNA reads TGTGCCAGCAGCTTGAACCTGCGCGGGCCGGGCACCGGGGAGCTGTTTTTT. The encoded protein is CASSLNLRGPGTGELFF.

V gene TRBV5-1 combines with J gene TRBJ2-1; weak D call: TRBD1 (5 bases). The V end was cut by 2 bases, the J end by 8 bases, with 23 bases between. The CDR3 has 17 residues. Germline V lookup: CDR1 SGHRS, CDR2 YFSETQ. The CDR3 region is CASSFHGQGQRFDEQFF. In nucleotides, the CDR3 is TGCGCCAGCAGCTTCCACGGGCAGGGTCAAAGGTTTGATGAGCAGTTCTTC.

This chain links TRBV5-6 with TRBJ2-1; the match to TRBD1 covers 9 bases. Unmatched junction bases numbered 7, after V lost 3 bases and J lost 6 bases. Germline V gene data show CDR1 as SGHDT and CDR2 as YYEEEE. The CDR3 has 15 residues. The CDR3 loop reads CASSWWDRDLNEQFF. The CDR3 DNA follows: TGTGCCAGCAGCTGGTGGGACAGGGATCTCAATGAGCAGTTCTTC.

This chain uses TRBV19 with TRBJ1-5; D uncertain. V was trimmed by 3 bases and J by 6 bases, leaving 6 bases between them. Germline values: CDR1 LNHDA, CDR2 SQIVND (reference sequence). CDR3 length equals 12 residues. The CDR3 nucleotides read TGTGCCAGTAGTATCGTGGCTCAGCCCCAGCATTTT. This gives the protein CASSIVAQPQHF.

This clone showed up just a few times. V gene TRBV6-2 or TRBV6-3 combines with J gene TRBJ2-7, with D possibly matching TRBD1 (6 bases). From germline, CDR1 is MNHEY and CDR2 SVGEGT. Between the trimmed V and J ends, which lost 4 bases and 6 bases, there was a span of 13 bases. CDR3 length: 13 amino acids. The CDR3 loop reads CASSFGTLPEQYF. CDR3 in DNA: TGTGCCAGCAGTTTTGGGACACTGCCCGAGCAGTACTTC.

This rearrangement joins TRBV12-3 or TRBV12-4 to TRBJ1-4, with 7 bases matching TRBD1. J gave up 11 bases and V 3 bases, and 6 bases lay outside the gene matches. The CDR3 spans 13 residues. CDR3 in amino acids: CASSFTQGGKLFF. The DNA for the CDR3 is TGTGCCAGCAGTTTCACGCAGGGGGGCAAACTGTTTTTT.

V and J are TRBV4-2 and TRBJ2-1; TRBD2 matches 10 bases. The ends lost 8 bases at V and 3 bases at J; junction bases unmatched: 7. The CDR3 covers 15 residues. Germline V lookup: CDR1 LGHNA, CDR2 YNFKEQ. The CDR3 nucleotides read TGTGCCAGCTCCTCTAGCGGGGGCCGCTACAATGAGCAGTTCTTC. This encodes CASSSSGGRYNEQFF.

This chain's CDR3 is CASSLDHTDTQYF. The DNA of the CDR3 is TGTGCCAGCAGCTTAGATCACACAGATACGCAGTATTTT. The V and J genes are TRBV7-2 and TRBJ2-3; D not certain. From germline, CDR1 is SGHTA and CDR2 FQGNSA. V lost 1 base to trimming and J lost 2 bases, with 4 bases between them. There are 13 residues in the CDR3.

Remarks on this clone: Other DNA sequences in the same sample also yield this CDR3. Written as DNA, the CDR3 is TGTGCCAGCTCAAGACAGGGGAACACTGAAGCTTTCTTT. It encodes CASSRQGNTEAFF. The gene calls are TRBV18 and TRBJ1-1, with 7 bases lining up with TRBD1. Germline CDR1 reads KGHSH; CDR2 reads LQKENI. CDR3 size: 13 residues. J gave up 1 base and V 5 bases, and 1 base lay outside the gene matches.

The genes are TRBV6-4 and TRBJ1-2, with D perhaps matching TRBD1 (6 bases). The CDR3 sequence is 15 residues long. Germline loops: CDR1 MRHNA, CDR2 SNTAGT. Trimming stripped 4 bases from V and 4 bases from J, with 16 bases between. CDR3 coding DNA: TGTGCCAGCAGTGCCTCTACAGGGTCCCTCTATGGCTACACCTTC. Translating it yields CASSASTGSLYGYTF.

This clone was detected only once. The V call is TRBV18, the J call TRBJ1-1, with D possibly TRBD1 on 5 matching bases. V lost 0 bases and J 1 base, leaving 9 bases between the germline ends. This CDR3 comprises 15 residues. Germline-derived CDR1 and CDR2 are KGHSH and LQKENI. Written as DNA, the CDR3 is TGTGCCAGCTCACCACCGTCTACAGGGAACACTGAAGCTTTCTTT. Translation: CASSPPSTGNTEAFF.

This clone was counted once. This chain joins TRBV10-1 and TRBJ2-5; D might be TRBD2 (5 bases). This CDR3 spans 15 amino acids. CDR1 WNHNN and CDR2 SYGVQD come from the germline V gene (reference sequence). Trimming stripped 0 bases from V and 2 bases from J, with 10 bases between. CDR3 residues: CASSESSGSQETQYF. The CDR3 DNA follows: TGCGCCAGCAGTGAGTCCAGCGGAAGTCAAGAGACCCAGTACTTC.

The chain joins TRBV19 to TRBJ1-5, with 9 bases identical to TRBD1. With V trimmed by 5 bases and J by 6 bases, 11 bases remained unmatched. The length of the CDR3 is 16 residues. From germline, CDR1 is LNHDA and CDR2 SQIVND (reference sequence). This CDR3 reads CASSPLQGARPQPQHF. For the CDR3, the DNA is TGTGCCAGTAGTCCGTTACAGGGGGCGCGCCCTCAGCCCCAGCATTTT.

The chain combines TRBV6-5 with TRBJ1-1, with a possible D match to TRBD1 (6 bases). Trimming pared 2 bases from V and 5 bases from J, leaving 12 bases between. The CDR3 is made up of 14 amino acids. Germline CDR1 MNHEY, CDR2 SVGAGI. DNA of the CDR3: TGTGCCAGCAGTTACCTACAGGGTGGGACTGAAGCTTTCTTT. Translating gives CASSYLQGGTEAFF.

This clone was seen only once. The CDR3 spells CSAARNEQFF. The CDR3 DNA sequence: TGCAGTGCGGCTAGAAATGAGCAGTTCTTC. J is TRBJ2-1 and V is TRBV20-1; no clear D. The V and J ends lost 6 bases and 7 bases respectively, with 7 bases between them. CDR1 is DFQATT, CDR2 SNEGSKA, per germline (reference sequence). There are 10 residues in the CDR3.

This chain links TRBV7-9 with TRBJ2-1, with 9 bases identical to TRBD2. CDR1 is SEHNR, CDR2 FQNEAQ, per germline (reference sequence). The CDR3 consists of 14 residues. J was trimmed by 6 bases and V by 7 bases; bases with no gene match: 7. This CDR3 reads CASTSTAGGNEQFF. In nucleotides, the CDR3 is TGTGCCAGCACCTCCACAGCGGGGGGCAATGAGCAGTTCTTC. Full variable domain (remainder filled in from reference TRBV7-9 and TRBJ2-1): DTGVSQNPRHKITKRGQNVTFRCDPISEHNRLYWYRQTLGQGPEFLTYFQNEAQLEKSRLLSDRFSAERPKGSFSTLEIQRTEQGDSAMYLCASTSTAGGNEQFFGPGTRLTVL.

The chain carries TRBV15 and TRBJ1-4; D might be TRBD1 (6 bases). The germline V and J ends were trimmed by 4 bases and 4 bases, with 10 bases remaining between them. This CDR3 has 14 residues. CDR1 and CDR2 (germline): LNHNV, YYDKDF (reference sequence). Here the CDR3 DNA reads TGTGCCACCAGCATGACAGGTTATAATGAAAAACTGTTTTTT. This encodes CATSMTGYNEKLFF.

V usage is TRBV7-2 and J usage is TRBJ2-7, with D perhaps TRBD2 (5 bases). The CDR3 length is 17 residues. Trimming removed 1 base at V and 0 bases at J, with 16 bases between. Germline V gene sequence: CDR1 SGHTA, CDR2 FQGNSA. The CDR3 nucleotides read TGTGCCAGCAGCTTAGACTTGGCGGGCCCAAGCTCCTACGAGCAGTACTTC. Encoded protein: CASSLDLAGPSSYEQYF.